This TCR beta chain was captured by sequencing in a study of cytomegalovirus exposure and HLA in healthy donors. The junction had 9 bases not matched to a gene; V was cut back by 3 bases and J by 8 bases. CDR1 is SEHNR, CDR2 FQNEAQ, per germline (reference sequence). The length of the CDR3 is 14 residues. This clone was found a few times. The antigen remains unidentified. PCR was performed using 60 Vbeta and 13 Jbeta primers. The assay was immunoSEQ multiplex PCR, and TCRdb's table has in-frame clones only and misses some. The repertoire includes about 150,000 clones, about two thirds of them detected once, and 2.4% sits in the top ten. The study's findings and limits: It was likely that a cluster of highly shared sequence variants was a sequencing artifact.

V is TRBV7-9 and J is TRBJ1-1, with 7 bases lining up with TRBD1. The clonotype was recovered from a middle-aged woman in good health and CMV-seronegative. Material: PBMCs. CDR3 in amino acids: CASSFVVSRGEAFF. DNA for the CDR3: TGTGCCAGCAGCTTTGTGGTGAGCAGGGGGGAAGCTTTCTTT.